This T cell receptor (beta chain) was captured in a study of vaccination and CD4 T cells after COVID-19. Whole-study context: Cells were stimulated with overlapping spike peptide pools from SARS-CoV-2, HCoV-NL63, HCoV-OC43 and HCoV-229E.

With regard to this clonotype: Its target is not known.

The V gene end was trimmed by 4 bases and the J gene end by 4 bases; junction bases not matched to a gene: 11. This CDR3 is built from 16 residues. CDR1 and CDR2 from the germline V gene are SGHTA and FQGTGA. The Oncomine TCR Beta short-read assay sequenced DNA from cultured CD4+ T cells. Genomic DNA was taken out of cultured CD4+ T cells by extraction. TCRdb called the PCR reads again in MiXCR, with one record for every CDR3 protein. The data show about 13,000 distinct CDR3 sequences, 52% seen once. Treatment given: roughly 10-day PBMC culture with coronavirus spike peptide pools or control peptides (ViraFEST assay).

The chain recombines TRBV7-3 with TRBJ2-7; 9 bases fit TRBD2. Material: CD4+ T cells from blood, cultured in vitro. This receptor was obtained from a human donor who had recovered from COVID-19. DNA of the CDR3: TGTGCCAGCAGCTCCCGGACTAGCGACCCGATTTACGAGCAGTACTTC. It specifies CASSSRTSDPIYEQYF. The whole variable domain, remainder taken from reference TRBV7-3 and TRBJ2-7, is GAGVSQTPSNKVTEKGKYVELRCDPISGHTALYWYRQSLGQGPEFLIYFQGTGAADDSGLPNDRFFAVRPEGSVSTLKIQRTERGDSAVYLCASSSRTSDPIYEQYFGPGTRLTVT.